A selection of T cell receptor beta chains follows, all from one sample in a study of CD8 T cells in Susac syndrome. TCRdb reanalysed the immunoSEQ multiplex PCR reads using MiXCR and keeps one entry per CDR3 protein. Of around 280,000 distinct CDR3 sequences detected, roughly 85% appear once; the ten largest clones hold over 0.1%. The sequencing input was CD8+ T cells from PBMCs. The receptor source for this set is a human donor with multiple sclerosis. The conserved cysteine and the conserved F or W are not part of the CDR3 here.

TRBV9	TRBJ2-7	ASSGPGAAPYEQY
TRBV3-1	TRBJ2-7	ASSPNRGLYEQY
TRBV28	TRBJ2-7	ASSFPWTGGTYEQY
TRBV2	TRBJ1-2	ASQGNYGYT
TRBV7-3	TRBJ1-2	ASSRLDRTYGYT
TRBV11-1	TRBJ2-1	ASSLGIENSYNEQF
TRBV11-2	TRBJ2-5	ASSLDPGGGETQY
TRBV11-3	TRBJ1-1	ASSLTRDRRPF
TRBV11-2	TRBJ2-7	ASSLDGYYEQY
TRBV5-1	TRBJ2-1	ASSSLGESSYNEQF
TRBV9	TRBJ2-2	ASSEDGLYTGELF
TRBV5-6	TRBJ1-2	ASSRGQGNYGYT
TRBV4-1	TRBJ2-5	ASSSGEGLQETQY
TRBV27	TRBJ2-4	ASSTRDRGDIQY
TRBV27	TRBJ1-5	ASRPLGRDLPSNQPQH
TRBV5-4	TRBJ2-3	ASSLGGAQGLRKDTQY